A single TCR beta chain is shown here with its context. The germline V gene has CDR1 LNHDA and CDR2 SQIVND (reference sequence). Trimming removed 9 bases from V and 1 base from J; junction bases left unmatched: 5. This CDR3 contains 13 residues. Authors' data handling: Nucleated cell counts were estimated from reference gene primer amplification. Sequencing used immunoSEQ multiplex PCR; TCRdb keeps in-frame clones, though not all of them. V and J calls and clone size are copied from that table; D and trimming were computed from the DNA. This table holds a few hundred thousand clones, less than 85% found once. The data derive from a study of blood T cell repertoires in COVID-19.

J is TRBJ1-2 and V is TRBV19, with TRBD1 matching over 7 bases. The sample taken for sequencing was peripheral blood. This clonotype originated in a woman of 80 years or more with acute or convalescent COVID-19. The DNA for the CDR3 is TGTGCCAGCTCGACAGGGAGTAACTATGGCTACACCTTC. Its translation is CASSTGSNYGYTF.